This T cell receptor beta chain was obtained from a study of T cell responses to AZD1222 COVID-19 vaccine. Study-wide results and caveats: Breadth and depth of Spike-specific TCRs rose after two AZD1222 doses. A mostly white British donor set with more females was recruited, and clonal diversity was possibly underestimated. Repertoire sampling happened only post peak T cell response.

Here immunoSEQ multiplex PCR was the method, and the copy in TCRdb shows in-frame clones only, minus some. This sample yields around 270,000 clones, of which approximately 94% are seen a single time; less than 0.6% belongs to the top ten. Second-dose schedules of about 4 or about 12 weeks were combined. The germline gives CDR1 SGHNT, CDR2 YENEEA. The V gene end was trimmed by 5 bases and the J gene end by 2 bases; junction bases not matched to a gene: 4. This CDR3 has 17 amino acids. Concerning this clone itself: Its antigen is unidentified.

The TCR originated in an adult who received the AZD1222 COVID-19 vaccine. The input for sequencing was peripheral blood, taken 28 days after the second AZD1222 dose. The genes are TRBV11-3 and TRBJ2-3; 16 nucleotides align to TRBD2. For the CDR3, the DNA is TGTGCCAGCAGCCAGGGACTAGCGGGGGGGCCCACAGATACGCAGTATTTT. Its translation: CASSQGLAGGPTDTQYF.